A selection of T cell receptor beta chains follows, all from one sample in a study of cytomegalovirus exposure and HLA in healthy donors. Assay: immunoSEQ multiplex PCR; the TCRdb copy retains only in-frame clones and omits some. The sample has some 110,000 clones, over 9.5% seen once. Sequencing was performed on PBMCs. These receptors were taken from a man aged 40-49 years in good health and CMV-seropositive. The CDR3 runs from the conserved cysteine through the conserved F or W. Fields, in order: V gene, clone size, J gene, D gene, CDR3 DNA, CDR3 protein. D genes are given only for firm matches. Clone size is stated in some rows and not others, as once, few, many or a class when expanded.

V gene: TRBV4-1; clone size: .; J gene: TRBJ1-1; D gene: .; CDR3 DNA: TGCGCCAGCACTCAGGGTTCGAACACTGAAGCTTTCTTT; CDR3 protein: CASTQGSNTEAFF
V gene: TRBV10-2; clone size: .; J gene: TRBJ2-6; D gene: .; CDR3 DNA: TGCGCCAGCACGCGGGGCGCAGGCTCTGGGGCCAACGTCCTGACTTTC; CDR3 protein: CASTRGAGSGANVLTF
V gene: TRBV7-8; clone size: few; J gene: TRBJ2-3; D gene: TRBD1; CDR3 DNA: TGTGCCAGCAGCCTTAGGTGGACAGGGGGCTCAGATACGCAGTATTTT; CDR3 protein: CASSLRWTGGSDTQYF
V gene: TRBV28; clone size: few; J gene: TRBJ2-7; D gene: TRBD2; CDR3 DNA: TGTGCCAGCAGTGTACTAGGCGGGAGAATTTCCTACGAGCAGTACTTC; CDR3 protein: CASSVLGGRISYEQYF
V gene: TRBV4-1; clone size: .; J gene: TRBJ1-5; D gene: .; CDR3 DNA: TGCGCCAGCAGCCAAGAAACAGGACCTAATCAGCCCCAGCATTTT; CDR3 protein: CASSQETGPNQPQHF
V gene: TRBV6-6; clone size: few; J gene: TRBJ2-1; D gene: .; CDR3 DNA: TGTGCCAGCAGTTACCACACCACAACTAGTCTTCATGAGCAGTTCTTC; CDR3 protein: CASSYHTTTSLHEQFF
V gene: TRBV28; clone size: few; J gene: TRBJ1-5; D gene: .; CDR3 DNA: TGTGCCAGCAGAGACATTAGCAATCAGCCCCAGCATTTT; CDR3 protein: CASRDISNQPQHF
V gene: TRBV6-1; clone size: many; J gene: TRBJ2-7; D gene: .; CDR3 DNA: TGTGCCAGCAGTAAAGACCCGGACAGCTACGAGCAGTACTTC; CDR3 protein: CASSKDPDSYEQYF
V gene: TRBV5-1; clone size: few; J gene: TRBJ2-2; D gene: .; CDR3 DNA: TGCGCCAGCAGCCCCCTTCTAGCCGGAGGCGGGGAGCTGTTTTTT; CDR3 protein: CASSPLLAGGGELFF
V gene: TRBV6-4; clone size: few; J gene: TRBJ1-3; D gene: .; CDR3 DNA: TGTGCCAGCAGTGACTCCATCGGGACCATATATTTT; CDR3 protein: CASSDSIGTIYF
V gene: TRBV6-6; clone size: few; J gene: TRBJ1-5; D gene: .; CDR3 DNA: TGTGCCAGCAGCTCCCTGGAGCTGTTGAGCAATCAGCCCCAGCATTTT; CDR3 protein: CASSSLELLSNQPQHF
V gene: TRBV7-9; clone size: .; J gene: TRBJ2-2; D gene: TRBD2; CDR3 DNA: TGTGCCAGCAGCTCGACTAGCGGGGAGAACACCGGGGAGCTGTTTTTT; CDR3 protein: CASSSTSGENTGELFF
V gene: TRBV6-1; clone size: few; J gene: TRBJ2-7; D gene: TRBD1; CDR3 DNA: TGTGCCAGCAGTGAAGGGACAGGGGGCTACGAGCAGTACTTC; CDR3 protein: CASSEGTGGYEQYF
V gene: TRBV14; clone size: .; J gene: TRBJ2-1; D gene: TRBD2; CDR3 DNA: TGTGCCAGCAGCCAACCGGGACTAGCCTTGGAGCAGTTCTTC; CDR3 protein: CASSQPGLALEQFF
V gene: TRBV28; clone size: .; J gene: TRBJ1-1; D gene: .; CDR3 DNA: TGTGCCAGCAGTTTACAGGGCTTGAACACTGAAGCTTTCTTT; CDR3 protein: CASSLQGLNTEAFF
V gene: TRBV11-2; clone size: few; J gene: TRBJ2-7; D gene: TRBD2; CDR3 DNA: TGTGCCAGCAGCTTAGGGACTAGCGGGAGGCGCCGGGGGTACGAGCAGTACTTC; CDR3 protein: CASSLGTSGRRRGYEQYF
V gene: TRBV5-1; clone size: few; J gene: TRBJ2-7; D gene: .; CDR3 DNA: TGCGCCAGCAGCGAACGGTACGAGCAGTACTTC; CDR3 protein: CASSERYEQYF
V gene: TRBV11-2; clone size: few; J gene: TRBJ2-7; D gene: TRBD1; CDR3 DNA: TGTGCCAGCAGCTTTGGACAGGGAGGCTACGAGCAGTACTTC; CDR3 protein: CASSFGQGGYEQYF
V gene: TRBV4-1; clone size: .; J gene: TRBJ2-7; D gene: .; CDR3 DNA: TGCGCCAGCAGCCCGGAAGGGGCCATAGGACGATTGGAGCAGTACTTC; CDR3 protein: CASSPEGAIGRLEQYF
V gene: TRBV5-4; clone size: many; J gene: TRBJ1-1; D gene: .; CDR3 DNA: TGTGCCAGCAGCTTGTGGGCAGGGCAAGCTTTCTTT; CDR3 protein: CASSLWAGQAFF
V gene: TRBV13; clone size: few; J gene: TRBJ2-2; D gene: TRBD2; CDR3 DNA: TGTGCCAGCAGCTTGGGACTAGGCGCCGGGGAGCTGTTTTTT; CDR3 protein: CASSLGLGAGELFF
V gene: TRBV29-1; clone size: few; J gene: TRBJ2-1; D gene: .; CDR3 DNA: TGCAGCGTTGCCGGGACAAAGGCCCCGAGCTCCTACAATGAGCAGTTCTTC; CDR3 protein: CSVAGTKAPSSYNEQFF
V gene: TRBV5-6; clone size: .; J gene: TRBJ2-4; D gene: .; CDR3 DNA: TGTGCCAGCAGCCCAGGCAGCGGGAACATTCAGTACTTC; CDR3 protein: CASSPGSGNIQYF